This T cell receptor (beta chain) was identified in a study of T cells in Graves' hyperthyroidism and ophthalmopathy. Amplification targeted TCR beta CDR3 regions from RNA transcripts. First-round RT-PCR with HTBI primers amplified the TCR CDR3 region. TCRdb re-called the multiplex PCR reads through MiXCR, storing one row per CDR3 protein. The profile covers a few hundred thousand distinct CDR3 sequences, with roughly an eighth appearing a single time and 5% to 6% taken by the ten largest. Germline V gene lookup returns CDR1 MGHRA and CDR2 YSYEKL. Trimming removed 3 bases from V and 5 bases from J; junction bases left unmatched: 5. This CDR3 contains 16 residues.

The TCR originated in a woman between 18 and 29 years old with Graves' hyperthyroidism. The chain couples TRBV4-1 to TRBJ2-3; 13 bases match TRBD2. The sample taken for sequencing was blood. The CDR3 sequence is CASSQQLAGGGDTQYF. The CDR3 DNA is TGCGCCAGCAGCCAGCAACTAGCGGGAGGGGGAGATACGCAGTATTTT.